The 23 T cell receptor beta chains listed next were all sequenced from one sample in a study of blood T cell repertoires in COVID-19. The method was immunoSEQ multiplex PCR; TCRdb's version includes in-frame clones alone and lacks a portion of them. The sample consists of about 480,000 clones, about 91% of them appearing once. What was sequenced was peripheral blood. All receptors derive from a woman in her 50s with COVID-19, enrolled during active disease.

The chain is built from TRBV18 and TRBJ1-2; D is uncertain. V was shortened by 1 base and J by 5 bases, with 8 bases between the two germline ends. This CDR3 is 13 amino acids long. Per the germline V gene, CDR1 is KGHSH and CDR2 is LQKENI. CDR3 bases: TGTGCCAGCTCACCACTCCCGCTATATGGCTACACCTTC. Encoded protein: CASSPLPLYGYTF.

The V gene is TRBV19, the J gene TRBJ1-1; the D gene is possibly TRBD1 (5 bases). The germline CDR1 and CDR2 sequences are LNHDA and SQIVND (reference sequence). V was trimmed by 0 bases and J by 0 bases, leaving 17 bases between them. The CDR3 spans 18 residues. This CDR3 is CASSIDGGRAYMNTEAFF. In nucleotides, the CDR3 is TGTGCCAGTAGTATAGATGGGGGGAGAGCATACATGAACACTGAAGCTTTCTTT.

Only one count was recorded for this clone. V and J are TRBV7-9 and TRBJ1-2, with D possibly being TRBD1 (5 bases). Germline V CDR1 and CDR2: SEHNR, FQNEAQ (reference sequence). The V end was cut by 5 bases, the J end by 6 bases, with 16 bases between. The CDR3 sequence is 14 residues long. CDR3 sequence reads: CASSLDRGPHGYTF. The CDR3 bases are TGTGCCAGCAGCCTTGACAGAGGACCTCATGGCTACACCTTC. Full variable domain (missing parts from reference TRBV7-9 and TRBJ1-2): DTGVSQNPRHKITKRGQNVTFRCDPISEHNRLYWYRQTLGQGPEFLTYFQNEAQLEKSRLLSDRFSAERPKGSFSTLEIQRTEQGDSAMYLCASSLDRGPHGYTFGSGTRLTVV.

The rearrangement joins TRBV3-1 (or the pseudogene TRBV3-2) to TRBJ2-3; D is unclear. CDR3 length: 16 residues. CDR1 is LGHDT, CDR2 YNNKEL, per germline (reference sequence). Deletions cut 4 bases from V and 4 bases from J, with 18 bases between. CDR3 nucleotides: TGTGCCAGCAGCCTCCGGCGCAGTCTGCGGTCAGATACGCAGTATTTT. Translated: CASSLRRSLRSDTQYF.

The rearrangement uses TRBV28 and TRBJ1-5, with TRBD1 as a possible D gene (5 bases). V was trimmed by 6 bases and J by 2 bases, leaving 23 bases between them. The CDR3 consists of 18 residues. The V gene's germline CDR1 is MDHEN and CDR2 SYDVKM. CDR3 region: CASSLGGVKGKGNQPQHF. CDR3 bases: TGTGCCAGCAGCCTCGGGGGGGTGAAGGGGAAGGGCAATCAGCCCCAGCATTTT.

This clone came up once. V usage is TRBV9 and J usage is TRBJ2-2, with 12 bases matching TRBD2. Germline CDR1 is SGDLS and CDR2 is YYNGEE. The CDR3 is 15 residues long. V dropped 2 bases and J dropped 7; count of bases not matched to a gene: 3. CDR3 sequence reads: CASSVTSGGGGELFF. The CDR3 coding sequence is TGTGCCAGCAGCGTGACTAGCGGGGGTGGCGGGGAGCTGTTTTTT.

The chain combines TRBV25-1 with TRBJ1-4; the D is unclear. V lost 1 base and J 7 bases, leaving 4 bases between the germline ends. The CDR3 runs to 12 residues. Germline V gene sequence: CDR1 MGHDK, CDR2 SYGVNS. CDR3 coding DNA: TGTGCCAGCAGTGAATCCAGTGAAAAACTGTTTTTT. It is translated as CASSESSEKLFF.

This rearrangement joins TRBV10-3 to TRBJ2-5, with no clear D. The V gene's germline CDR1 is ENHRY and CDR2 SYGVKD. V lost 2 bases and J lost 1, with 5 bases in between. This CDR3 contains 13 residues. CDR3 protein: CAISETSQETQYF. As DNA, the CDR3 is TGTGCCATCAGTGAGACAAGCCAAGAGACCCAGTACTTC.

V and J are TRBV18 and TRBJ1-2; no reliable D call. Germline V gene data show CDR1 as KGHSH and CDR2 as LQKENI. This CDR3 comprises 13 residues. V lost 3 bases and J lost 4, with 9 bases in between. This CDR3 reads CASSPRESYGYTF. CDR3 in DNA: TGTGCCAGCTCACCCCGGGAAAGCTATGGCTACACCTTC.

The chain uses TRBV7-3 and TRBJ2-2, with 9 bases lining up with TRBD1. CDR3 length: 18 amino acids. Looked up from germline, CDR1 is SGHTA and CDR2 is FQGTGA. V lost 5 bases, J lost 4 bases, and 14 bases stayed unmatched. For the CDR3, the DNA is TGTGCCAGCAGCCTGTTACCGGGACAGGGACAGGGCACCGGGGAGCTGTTTTTT. Protein sequence: CASSLLPGQGQGTGELFF.

The chain has TRBV30 and TRBJ1-5; 7 bases fit TRBD1. This CDR3 comprises 14 residues. Per the germline V gene, CDR1 is GTSNPN and CDR2 is SVGIG (reference sequence). J gave up 6 bases and V 0 bases, and 5 bases lay outside the gene matches. CDR3 bases: TGTGCCTGGAGTGTACAGACAGGGACTCAGCCCCAGCATTTT. Translating gives CAWSVQTGTQPQHF.

The gene calls are TRBV30 and TRBJ2-6; 8 bases map to TRBD1. Germline CDR1 GTSNPN, CDR2 SVGIG (reference sequence). J gave up 2 bases and V 4 bases, and 16 bases lay outside the gene matches. This CDR3 is built from 19 residues. CDR3 region: CAWIASRQGAWAGANVLTF. The DNA for the CDR3 is TGTGCCTGGATTGCTTCAAGGCAGGGGGCTTGGGCTGGGGCCAACGTCCTGACTTTC. Together with reference TRBV30 and TRBJ2-6, the CDR3 gives the full variable domain: SQTIHQWPATLVQPVGSPLSLECTVEGTSNPNLYWYRQAAGRGLQLLFYSVGIGQISSEVPQNLSASRPQDRQFILSSKKLLLSDSGFYLCAWIASRQGAWAGANVLTFGAGSRLTVL.

The chain combines TRBV7-9 with TRBJ1-1; D is unclear. This CDR3 spans 14 amino acids. Germline CDR1 SEHNR, CDR2 FQNEAQ (reference sequence). V lost 3 bases and J lost 3, with 11 bases in between. CDR3 DNA sequence: TGTGCCAGCAGCTTTGGACGGCGGGACACTGAAGCTTTCTTT. It specifies CASSFGRRDTEAFF.

The chain employs TRBV5-1 and TRBJ2-1, with D possibly matching TRBD1 (5 bases). This CDR3 has 14 residues. CDR1 is SGHRS, CDR2 YFSETQ, per germline. V dropped 0 bases and J dropped 6 bases, with 10 bases sitting between them. CDR3 DNA: TGCGCCAGCAGCTTGGAAGGGGCGGTCAATGAGCAGTTCTTC. Protein: CASSLEGAVNEQFF.

The chain links TRBV19 to TRBJ2-7; TRBD1 matches at 9 bases. J lost 6 bases, V lost 5 bases, and 14 bases had no gene match. Germline V gives CDR1 LNHDA, CDR2 SQIVND (reference sequence). This CDR3 spans 16 amino acids. CDR3: CASSPRTGEMIGEQYF. In nucleotides, the CDR3 is TGTGCCAGTAGTCCCCGGACAGGGGAGATGATAGGCGAGCAGTACTTC.

The chain carries TRBV7-2 and TRBJ1-2; tentative D call: TRBD1 (5 bases). From germline, CDR1 is SGHTA and CDR2 FQGNSA. This CDR3 region has 15 residues. Trimming removed 1 base from V and 0 bases from J, with 9 bases in between. CDR3 region: CASSLVTGPNYGYTF. The DNA of the CDR3 is TGTGCCAGCAGCTTAGTAACAGGTCCTAACTATGGCTACACCTTC.

This chain uses TRBV4-2 with TRBJ2-7; 8 positions match TRBD2. The ends lost 3 bases at V and 2 bases at J; junction bases unmatched: 12. The CDR3 sequence is 17 residues long. Germline CDR1 and CDR2: LGHNA and YNFKEQ. The CDR3 spells CASSQGELRGVPYEQYF. The CDR3 DNA reads as TGTGCCAGCAGCCAGGGGGAGTTGCGGGGGGTCCCCTACGAGCAGTACTTC.

This clone came up once. The chain is built from TRBV7-9 and TRBJ2-1; 9 nucleotides align to TRBD1. The CDR3 length is 15 residues. Germline CDR1 reads SEHNR; CDR2 reads FQNEAQ (reference sequence). V shed 1 base, J shed 4 bases, and the junction held 2 bases outside the gene matches. CDR3 amino acids: CASSLGDRVYNEQFF. In DNA form, the CDR3 reads TGTGCCAGCAGCTTAGGGGACAGGGTTTACAATGAGCAGTTCTTC. Combining the CDR3 with reference TRBV7-9 and TRBJ2-1 gives the whole variable domain DTGVSQNPRHKITKRGQNVTFRCDPISEHNRLYWYRQTLGQGPEFLTYFQNEAQLEKSRLLSDRFSAERPKGSFSTLEIQRTEQGDSAMYLCASSLGDRVYNEQFFGPGTRLTVL.

The chain employs TRBV6-5 and TRBJ1-5, with D possibly TRBD1 on 5 matching bases. V lost 7 bases and J 1 base, leaving 14 bases between the germline ends. CDR1 and CDR2 from the germline V gene are MNHEY and SVGAGI. This CDR3 is built from 15 residues. The CDR3 spells CASTGGGGSNQPQHF. The CDR3 DNA is TGTGCCAGCACCGGGGGGGGTGGAAGCAATCAGCCCCAGCATTTT.

Here the CDR3 reads CASSLVGGEDTQYF. The DNA for the CDR3 is TGTGCCAGCAGTTTAGTGGGAGGGGAAGATACGCAGTATTTT. The chain joins TRBV28 to TRBJ2-3; 7 bases match TRBD2. CDR3 length: 14 residues. Germline V lookup: CDR1 MDHEN, CDR2 SYDVKM. V trimming: 2 bases; J trimming: 5 bases; junction bases outside the gene matches: 4.

Worth noting for this clone: Other DNA sequences in the sample encode the same CDR3. V gene TRBV5-6 combines with J gene TRBJ2-7; D is unclear. CDR3 length equals 12 residues. Trimming pared 3 bases from V and 0 bases from J, leaving 4 bases between. From germline, CDR1 is SGHDT and CDR2 YYEEEE. CDR3 amino acids: CASSSSSYEQYF. Written as DNA, the CDR3 is TGTGCCAGCAGCTCGAGCTCCTACGAGCAGTACTTC.

CDR3 residues: CATRGRTGGRGQPQHF. The DNA for the CDR3 is TGTGCCACCCGGGGGCGGACAGGGGGCAGAGGGCAGCCCCAGCATTTT. The chain couples TRBV10-3 to TRBJ1-5; the match to TRBD1 covers 11 bases. CDR1 and CDR2 (germline): ENHRY, SYGVKD. V lost 10 bases, J lost 7 bases, and 15 bases stayed unmatched. This CDR3 has 16 amino acids.

The chain is built from TRBV30 and TRBJ1-1, with TRBD1 matching 11 bases. This CDR3 comprises 13 residues. Germline V CDR1 and CDR2: GTSNPN, SVGIG (reference sequence). Trimming cost V 2 bases and J 7 bases; bases outside gene matches: 3. The CDR3 DNA reads TGTGCCTGGAGTCCGGACAGGGGGCGTGAAGCTTTCTTT. Amino acid sequence: CAWSPDRGREAFF.